The T cell receptor (beta chain) under discussion was sequenced for a study of radiation and T cells in renal cell carcinoma. Study details: Nephrectomy followed 15 Gy stereotactic body radiation by 4 weeks.

This CDR3 comprises 18 residues. Sequenced by immunoSEQ multiplex PCR; TCRdb stores in-frame clones only, minus some. There are 100,000 to 150,000 clones in the sample; 80% to 85% occur only once, and approximately 3% lies in the top ten. Time point specified: baseline pretreatment blood. Treatment in this sample: 15 Gy SBRT to primary tumor, nephrectomy 4 weeks later. Blood was sampled at baseline, 2 weeks and 4 weeks after SBRT. This clone was observed a few times. The antigen is undetermined. Study-wide results and limits: Top tumor clonotypes rose in blood 2 weeks post-radiation, then contracted. Pretreatment tumor biopsies were lacking, so baseline clonotypes are unknown.

This TCR came from a woman aged 55-70 years with renal cell carcinoma. The gene calls are TRBV21-1 and TRBJ1-2; TRBD1 is taken as the D call from the table, unchecked against the DNA. TRBV21-1 is marked as a pseudogene. This specimen was blood, taken from a patient whose treatment included radiotherapy and nephrectomy. The chain's CDR3 is CASSRRTGFKSANYGYTF. The CDR3 DNA reads TGTGCCAGCAGCCGTCGGACAGGGTTTAAATCCGCTAACTATGGCTACACCTTC.